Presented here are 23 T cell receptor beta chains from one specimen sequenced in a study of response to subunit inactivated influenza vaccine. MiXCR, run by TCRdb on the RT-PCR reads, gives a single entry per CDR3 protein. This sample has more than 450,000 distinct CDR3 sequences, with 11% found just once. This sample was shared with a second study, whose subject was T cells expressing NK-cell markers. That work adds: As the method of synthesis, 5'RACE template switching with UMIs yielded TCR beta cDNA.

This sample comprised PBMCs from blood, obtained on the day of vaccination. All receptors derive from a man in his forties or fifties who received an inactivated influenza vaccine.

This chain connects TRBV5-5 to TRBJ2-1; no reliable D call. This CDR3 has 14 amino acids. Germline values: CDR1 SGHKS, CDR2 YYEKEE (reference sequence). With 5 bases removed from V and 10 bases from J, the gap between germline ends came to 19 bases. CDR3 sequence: CASSSRMLSEEQFF. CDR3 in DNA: TGTGCCAGCAGTTCCCGGATGTTATCAGAGGAGCAGTTCTTC.

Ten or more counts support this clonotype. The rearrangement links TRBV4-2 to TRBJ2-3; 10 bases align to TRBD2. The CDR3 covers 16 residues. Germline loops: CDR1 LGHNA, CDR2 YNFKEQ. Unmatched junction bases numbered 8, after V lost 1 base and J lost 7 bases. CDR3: CASSQVSGGASHTQYF. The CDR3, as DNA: TGTGCCAGCAGCCAAGTAAGCGGGGGGGCCTCTCATACGCAGTATTTT.

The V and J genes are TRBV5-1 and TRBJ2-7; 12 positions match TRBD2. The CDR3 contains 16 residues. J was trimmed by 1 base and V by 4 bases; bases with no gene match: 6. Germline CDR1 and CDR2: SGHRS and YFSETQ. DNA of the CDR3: TGCGCCAGCAGCGCCCGGACTAGCGGGAAATCCTACGAGCAGTACTTC. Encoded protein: CASSARTSGKSYEQYF.

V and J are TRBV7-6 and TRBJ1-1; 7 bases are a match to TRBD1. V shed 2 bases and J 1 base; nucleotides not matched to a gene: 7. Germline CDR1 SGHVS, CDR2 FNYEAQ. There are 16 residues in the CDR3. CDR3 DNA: TGTGCCAGCAGCTTACGGCAGGGGGAGAAGAACACTGAAGCTTTCTTT. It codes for CASSLRQGEKNTEAFF.

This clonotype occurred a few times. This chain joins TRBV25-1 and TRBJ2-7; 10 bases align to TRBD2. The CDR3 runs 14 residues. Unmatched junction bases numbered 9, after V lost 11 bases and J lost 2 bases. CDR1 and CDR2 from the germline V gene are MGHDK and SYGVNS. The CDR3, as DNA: TGTGCCGTCCAAGCGGGAGGGCCGGCCTACGAGCAGTACTTC. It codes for CAVQAGGPAYEQYF.

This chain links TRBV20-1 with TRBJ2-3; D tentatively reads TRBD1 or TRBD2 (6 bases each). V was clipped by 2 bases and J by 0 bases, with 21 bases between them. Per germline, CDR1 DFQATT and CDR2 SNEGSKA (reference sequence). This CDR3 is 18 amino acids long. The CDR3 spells CSARSPGAVSGSTDTQYF. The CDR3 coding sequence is TGCAGTGCTAGATCTCCGGGGGCCGTCAGCGGGAGCACAGATACGCAGTATTTT.

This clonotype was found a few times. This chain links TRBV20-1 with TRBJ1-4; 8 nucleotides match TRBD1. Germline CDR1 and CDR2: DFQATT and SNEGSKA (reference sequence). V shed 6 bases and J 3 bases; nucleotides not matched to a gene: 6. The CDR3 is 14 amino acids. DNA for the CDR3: TGCAGTGCGCCTCAGGGGGCCTCTAATGAAAAACTGTTTTTT. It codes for CSAPQGASNEKLFF.

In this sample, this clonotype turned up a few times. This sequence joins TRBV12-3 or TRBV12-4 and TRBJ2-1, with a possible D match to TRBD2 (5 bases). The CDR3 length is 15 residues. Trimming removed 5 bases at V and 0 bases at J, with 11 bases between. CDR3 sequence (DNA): TGTGCCAGCAGTCAAGCGGAAAGCTCCTACAATGAGCAGTTCTTC. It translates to CASSQAESSYNEQFF.

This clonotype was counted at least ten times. The CDR3 nucleotides read TGTGCCACCAGCAGAGATAAGGGGAACAATCAGCCCCAGCATTTT. This codes for CATSRDKGNNQPQHF. V usage is TRBV15 and J usage is TRBJ1-5; D possibly corresponds to TRBD1 (5 bases). This CDR3 spans 15 amino acids. CDR1 and CDR2 from the germline V gene are LNHNV and YYDKDF (reference sequence). Trimming removed 0 bases from V and 3 bases from J, with 9 bases in between.

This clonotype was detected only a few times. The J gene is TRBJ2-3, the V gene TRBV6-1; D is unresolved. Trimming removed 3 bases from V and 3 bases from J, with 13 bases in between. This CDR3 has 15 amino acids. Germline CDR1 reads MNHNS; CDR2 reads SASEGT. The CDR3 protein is CASSDVPRATDTQYF. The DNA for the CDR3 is TGTGCCAGCAGTGACGTTCCTCGGGCGACAGATACGCAGTATTTT.

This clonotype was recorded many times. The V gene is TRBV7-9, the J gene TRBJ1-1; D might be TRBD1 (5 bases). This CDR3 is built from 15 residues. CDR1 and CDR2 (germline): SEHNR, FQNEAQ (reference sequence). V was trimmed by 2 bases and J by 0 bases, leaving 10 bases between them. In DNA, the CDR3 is TGTGCCAGCAGCTTATTTGTAGGGGTGAACACTGAAGCTTTCTTT. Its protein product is CASSLFVGVNTEAFF.

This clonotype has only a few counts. The CDR3 DNA reads as TGTGCCAGCAGTTATAGGGTTGGCAATCAGCCCCAGCATTTT. Translation gives CASSYRVGNQPQHF. The chain couples TRBV6-2 or TRBV6-3 to TRBJ1-5, with D uncertain. CDR1 is MNHEY, CDR2 SVGEGT, per germline. Trimming stripped 3 bases from V and 2 bases from J, with 8 bases between. The CDR3 has 14 amino acids.

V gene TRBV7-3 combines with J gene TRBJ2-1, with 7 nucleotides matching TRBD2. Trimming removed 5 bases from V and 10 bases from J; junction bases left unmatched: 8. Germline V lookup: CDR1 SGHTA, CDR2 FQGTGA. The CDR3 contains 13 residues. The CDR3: CASSPGTGGEQFF. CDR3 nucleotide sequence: TGTGCCAGCAGCCCTGGGACGGGAGGAGAGCAGTTCTTC.

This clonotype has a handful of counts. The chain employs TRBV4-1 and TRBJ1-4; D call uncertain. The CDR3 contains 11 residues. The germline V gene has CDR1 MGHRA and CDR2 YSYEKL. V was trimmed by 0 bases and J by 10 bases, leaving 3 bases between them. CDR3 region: CASSQERKLFF. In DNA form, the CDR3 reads TGCGCCAGCAGCCAAGAAAGAAAACTGTTTTTT.

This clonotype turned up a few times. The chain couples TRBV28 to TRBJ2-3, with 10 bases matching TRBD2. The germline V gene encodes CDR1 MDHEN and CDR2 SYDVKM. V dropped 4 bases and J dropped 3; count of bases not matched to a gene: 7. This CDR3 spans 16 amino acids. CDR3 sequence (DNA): TGTGCCAGCAGTTCCGGGACTAGCGTGTTGACAGATACGCAGTATTTT. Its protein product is CASSSGTSVLTDTQYF.

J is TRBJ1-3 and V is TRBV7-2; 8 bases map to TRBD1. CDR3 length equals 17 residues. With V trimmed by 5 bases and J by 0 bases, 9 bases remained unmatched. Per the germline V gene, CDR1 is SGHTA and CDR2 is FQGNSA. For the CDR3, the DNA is TGTGCCAGCAGCAGCCGGGACAGGAGCCTCTCTGGAAACACCATATATTTT. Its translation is CASSSRDRSLSGNTIYF.

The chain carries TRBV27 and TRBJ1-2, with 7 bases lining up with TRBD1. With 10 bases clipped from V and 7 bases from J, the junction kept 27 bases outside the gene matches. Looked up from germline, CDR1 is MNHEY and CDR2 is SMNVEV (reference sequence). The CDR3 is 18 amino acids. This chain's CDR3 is CATTAIPIRDSRGFGYTF. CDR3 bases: TGTGCCACCACCGCGATACCTATCCGGGACAGCAGGGGCTTTGGCTACACCTTC.

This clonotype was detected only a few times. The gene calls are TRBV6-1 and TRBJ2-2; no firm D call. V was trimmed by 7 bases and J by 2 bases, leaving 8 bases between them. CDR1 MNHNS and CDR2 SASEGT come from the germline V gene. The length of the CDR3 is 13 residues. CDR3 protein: CASNSINTGELFF. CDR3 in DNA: TGTGCCAGCAACTCAATCAACACCGGGGAGCTGTTTTTT.

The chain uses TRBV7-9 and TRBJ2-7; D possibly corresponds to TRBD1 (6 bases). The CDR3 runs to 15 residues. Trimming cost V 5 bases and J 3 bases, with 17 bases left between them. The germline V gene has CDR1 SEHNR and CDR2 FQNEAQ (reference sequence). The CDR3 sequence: CASSETGALFYEQYF. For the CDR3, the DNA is TGTGCCAGCAGCGAGACAGGCGCTCTATTCTACGAGCAGTACTTC.

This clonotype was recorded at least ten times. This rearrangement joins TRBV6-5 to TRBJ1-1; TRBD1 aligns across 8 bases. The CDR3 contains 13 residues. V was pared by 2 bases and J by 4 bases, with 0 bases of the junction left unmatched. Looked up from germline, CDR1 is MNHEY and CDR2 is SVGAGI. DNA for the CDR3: TGTGCCAGCAGTTACACAGGGGGCACTGAAGCTTTCTTT. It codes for CASSYTGGTEAFF.

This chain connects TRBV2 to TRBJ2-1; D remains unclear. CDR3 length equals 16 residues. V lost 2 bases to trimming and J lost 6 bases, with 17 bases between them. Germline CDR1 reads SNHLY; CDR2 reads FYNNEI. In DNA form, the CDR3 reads TGTGCCAGCAGTGAATTGGGTCTAGTGGTGGGCAATGAGCAGTTCTTC. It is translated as CASSELGLVVGNEQFF.

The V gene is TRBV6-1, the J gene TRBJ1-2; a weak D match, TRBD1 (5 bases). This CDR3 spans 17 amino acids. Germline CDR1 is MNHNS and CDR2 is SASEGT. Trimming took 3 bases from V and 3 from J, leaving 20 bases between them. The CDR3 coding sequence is TGTGCCAGCAGTGACGACAGCCTGATGGTTTTCGACTATGGCTACACCTTC. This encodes CASSDDSLMVFDYGYTF.

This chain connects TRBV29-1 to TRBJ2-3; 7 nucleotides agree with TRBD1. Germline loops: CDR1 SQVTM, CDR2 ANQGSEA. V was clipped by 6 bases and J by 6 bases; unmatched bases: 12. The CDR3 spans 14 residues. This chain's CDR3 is CSVIYRQGGDTQYF. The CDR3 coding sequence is TGCAGCGTGATCTACCGACAGGGCGGGGATACGCAGTATTTT.